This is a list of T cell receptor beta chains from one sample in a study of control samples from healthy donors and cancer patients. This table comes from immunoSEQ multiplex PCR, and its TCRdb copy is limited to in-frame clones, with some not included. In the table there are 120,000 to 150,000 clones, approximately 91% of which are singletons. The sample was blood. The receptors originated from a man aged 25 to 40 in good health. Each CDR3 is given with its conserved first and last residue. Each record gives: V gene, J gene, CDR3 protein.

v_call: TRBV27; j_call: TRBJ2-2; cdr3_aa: CASRDFFNTGELFF
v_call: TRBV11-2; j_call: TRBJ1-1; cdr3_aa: CASSLDRVQGAFF
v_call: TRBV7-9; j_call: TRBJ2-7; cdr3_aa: CASSPPTGIQTLEQYF
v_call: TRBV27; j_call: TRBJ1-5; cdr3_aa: CASSFNSHQPQHF
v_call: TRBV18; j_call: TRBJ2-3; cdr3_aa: CASSPRHADTQYF
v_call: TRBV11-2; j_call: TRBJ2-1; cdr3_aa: CASSPGYSEQFF
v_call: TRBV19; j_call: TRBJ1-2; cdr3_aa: CASSIEQGWGYTF
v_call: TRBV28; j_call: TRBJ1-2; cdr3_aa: CASSPIRTGGSYGYTF
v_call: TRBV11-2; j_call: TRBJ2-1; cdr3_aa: CASSIGTLYNEQFF
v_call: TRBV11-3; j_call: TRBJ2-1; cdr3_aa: CASSLARGNEQFF
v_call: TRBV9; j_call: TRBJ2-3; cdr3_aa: CASSVGTSGGAIDTQYF
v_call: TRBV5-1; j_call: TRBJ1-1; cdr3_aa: CASSFLGGVAFF
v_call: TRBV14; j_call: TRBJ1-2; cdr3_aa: CASSQDMDRFYGYTF
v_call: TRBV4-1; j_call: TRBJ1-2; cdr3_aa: CASSQEAGYYGYTF
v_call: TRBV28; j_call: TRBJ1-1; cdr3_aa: CASRFRVGGTEAFF
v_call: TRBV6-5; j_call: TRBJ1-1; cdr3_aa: CASSYRQGWMSTEAFF
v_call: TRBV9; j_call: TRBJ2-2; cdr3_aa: CASSVWAGELFF
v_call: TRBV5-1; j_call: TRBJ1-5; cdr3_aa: CASSPAGVNQPQHF
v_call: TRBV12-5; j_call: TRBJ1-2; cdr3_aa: CASGLGAGEYGYTF
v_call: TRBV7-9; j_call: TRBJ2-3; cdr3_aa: CASSLGNPDRGNTQYF
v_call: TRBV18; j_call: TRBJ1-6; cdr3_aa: CASSPDRTSPLHF
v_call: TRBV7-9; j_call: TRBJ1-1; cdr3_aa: CASSSDRYTEAFF
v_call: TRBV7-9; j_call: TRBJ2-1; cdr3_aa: CASSPVGVNEQFF
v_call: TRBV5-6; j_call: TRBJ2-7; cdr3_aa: CASSLGTGRYEQYF
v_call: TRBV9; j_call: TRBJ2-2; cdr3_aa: CASSPWGTGVANTGELFF
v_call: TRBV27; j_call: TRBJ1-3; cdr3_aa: CASSLSGLPGRSGNTIYF
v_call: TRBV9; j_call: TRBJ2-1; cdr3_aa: CASSASGGAGNEQFF
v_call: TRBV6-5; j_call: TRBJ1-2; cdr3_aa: CASSPGGYYGYTF
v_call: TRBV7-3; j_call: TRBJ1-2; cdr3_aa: CASSPGDSLYGYTF
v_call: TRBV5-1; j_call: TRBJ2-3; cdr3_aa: CASSLDGKSTDTQYF
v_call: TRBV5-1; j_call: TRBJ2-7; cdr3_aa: CASSLGLGGFYEQYF
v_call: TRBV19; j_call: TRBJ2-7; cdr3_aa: CASSAGQGPYEQYF
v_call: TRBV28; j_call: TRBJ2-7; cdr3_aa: CASSRPGTSGGNFYEQYF
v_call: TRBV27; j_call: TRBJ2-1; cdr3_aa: CASSIAGGPIEQFF